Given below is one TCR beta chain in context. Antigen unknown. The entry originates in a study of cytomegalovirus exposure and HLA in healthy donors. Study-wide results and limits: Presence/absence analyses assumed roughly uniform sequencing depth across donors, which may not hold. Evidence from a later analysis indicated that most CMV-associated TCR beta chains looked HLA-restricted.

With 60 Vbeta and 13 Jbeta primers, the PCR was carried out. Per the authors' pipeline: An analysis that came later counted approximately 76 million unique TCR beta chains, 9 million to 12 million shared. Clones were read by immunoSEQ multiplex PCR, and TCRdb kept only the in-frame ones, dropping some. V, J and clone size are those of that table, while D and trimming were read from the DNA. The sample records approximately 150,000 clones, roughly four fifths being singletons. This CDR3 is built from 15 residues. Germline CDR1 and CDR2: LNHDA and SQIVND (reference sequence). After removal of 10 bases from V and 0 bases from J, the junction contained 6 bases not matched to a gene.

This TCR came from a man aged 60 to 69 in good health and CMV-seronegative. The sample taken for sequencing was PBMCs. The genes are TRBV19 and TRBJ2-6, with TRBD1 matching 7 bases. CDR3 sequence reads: CATRDSPSGANVLTF. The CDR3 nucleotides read TGTGCCACCCGGGACAGCCCCTCTGGGGCCAACGTCCTGACTTTC.